Shown below are 10 T cell receptor beta chains from a single sample sequenced in a study of Tregs in tolerant kidney transplant recipients. The protocol was immunoSEQ multiplex PCR, while the TCRdb copy is restricted to in-frame clones and leaves out a portion. The repertoire includes about 110,000 clones, around 87% of them detected once, and just under 0.35% sits in the top ten. Here the sequenced sample was CD4+ T cells from blood, taken before the transplant. Receptor source: a human donor who received a combined kidney and bone marrow transplant.

The rearrangement uses TRBV5-6 and TRBJ1-1; no definite D call. V was cut by 4 bases and J by 9 bases, with 10 bases left in between. The CDR3 is 11 amino acids. The germline gives CDR1 SGHDT, CDR2 YYEEEE. CDR3 protein: CASSLGEKAFF. CDR3 DNA sequence: TGTGCCAGCAGCCTGGGAGAGAAAGCTTTCTTT.

The table lists this clone with a count of one. As DNA, the CDR3 is TGTGCCTGGAGTCCCCCGGGACAGGTCGAGAAACTGTTTTTT. Translating gives CAWSPPGQVEKLFF. The gene calls are TRBV30 and TRBJ1-4; 8 positions agree with TRBD1. Germline V gene sequence: CDR1 GTSNPN, CDR2 SVGIG (reference sequence). The V gene end was trimmed by 2 bases and the J gene end by 11 bases; junction bases not matched to a gene: 10. The CDR3 has 14 amino acids.

The CDR3 DNA follows: TGCGCCAGCAGCTTGGTAGGGACAGGGGTGGATGAGCAGTTCTTC. Translated: CASSLVGTGVDEQFF. This rearrangement joins TRBV5-1 to TRBJ2-1; 10 positions match TRBD1. Germline trimming cut 0 bases from V and 8 bases from J; bases unmatched to any gene: 5. This CDR3 has 15 amino acids. Germline values: CDR1 SGHRS, CDR2 YFSETQ.

The rearrangement joins TRBV9 to TRBJ2-7; D remains unclear. The germline V and J ends were trimmed by 3 bases and 5 bases, with 12 bases remaining between them. The CDR3 extends over 13 amino acids. Germline lookup yields CDR1 SGDLS and CDR2 YYNGEE. CDR3 DNA sequence: TGTGCCAGCAGCGGGAGCCCATGGGACGAGCAGTACTTC. This translates into CASSGSPWDEQYF.

This chain links TRBV6-5 with TRBJ1-5; weak D call: TRBD1 (6 bases). The CDR3 length is 15 residues. Looked up from germline, CDR1 is MNHEY and CDR2 is SVGAGI. Trimming removed 5 bases at V and 0 bases at J, with 11 bases between. The CDR3 reads CASSAQGGSNQPQHF. CDR3 sequence (DNA): TGTGCCAGCAGTGCACAGGGTGGTAGCAATCAGCCCCAGCATTTT.

This sequence joins TRBV5-6 and TRBJ1-2, with D maybe TRBD1 (6 bases). Deletions cut 9 bases from V and 4 bases from J, with 19 bases between. Germline V gene data show CDR1 as SGHDT and CDR2 as YYEEEE. The CDR3 extends over 14 amino acids. This chain's CDR3 is CATKSGASSYGYTF. CDR3 nucleotides: TGTGCCACCAAATCAGGGGCGTCTTCCTATGGCTACACCTTC.

This chain uses TRBV5-6 with TRBJ2-3, with 8 positions matching TRBD1. The CDR3 has 15 residues. The germline V gene encodes CDR1 SGHDT and CDR2 YYEEEE. V lost 4 bases and J lost 4; bases outside the gene matches: 8. Here the CDR3 DNA reads TGTGCCAGCAGCCCGCTGGACAGGGTCGCAGATACGCAGTATTTT. Protein product: CASSPLDRVADTQYF.

This chain joins TRBV6-5 and TRBJ2-5, with 8 bases lining up with TRBD1. The V gene's germline CDR1 is MNHEY and CDR2 SVGAGI. V lost 7 bases, J lost 4 bases, and 8 bases stayed unmatched. This CDR3 spans 14 amino acids. The CDR3: CASKRPGGRETQYF. CDR3 nucleotides: TGTGCCAGCAAGAGACCAGGGGGCCGAGAGACCCAGTACTTC.

V is TRBV28 and J is TRBJ2-1; 12 bases are a match to TRBD2. With V trimmed by 3 bases and J by 9 bases, 12 bases remained unmatched. This CDR3 has 17 amino acids. Looked up from germline, CDR1 is MDHEN and CDR2 is SYDVKM. The CDR3 sequence is CASSFMSLAGGPGEQFF. The CDR3 DNA is TGTGCCAGCAGTTTTATGTCCCTAGCGGGAGGGCCAGGTGAGCAGTTCTTC.

There are a few counts of this clone. The chain is built from TRBV14 and TRBJ1-1, with 7 bases that match TRBD1. J was trimmed by 4 bases and V by 3 bases; bases with no gene match: 5. CDR3 length equals 14 residues. CDR1 and CDR2 from the germline V gene are SGHDN and FVKESK. The DNA for the CDR3 is TGTGCCAGCAGCCAGACAGGGTATGGCACTGAAGCTTTCTTT. Protein sequence: CASSQTGYGTEAFF. Full variable domain (remainder filled in from reference TRBV14 and TRBJ1-1): EAGVTQFPSHSVIEKGQTVTLRCDPISGHDNLYWYRRVMGKEIKFLLHFVKESKQDESGMPNNRFLAERTGGTYSTLKVQPAELEDSGVYFCASSQTGYGTEAFFGQGTRLTVV.